In its sample, the clone carrying this T cell receptor beta chain was seen a few times. No antigen is known for it. V shed 0 bases and J shed 2 bases, with 11 bases lying between them. CDR3 length: 15 amino acids. Germline V CDR1 and CDR2: SGHRS, YFSETQ. The assay was immunoSEQ multiplex PCR, and TCRdb's table has in-frame clones only and misses some. The data contain about 44,000 clones, over 70% of them seen just once; the ten biggest clones take up 3% to 4%. The sample comes from a study of T cell responses to AZD1222 COVID-19 vaccine. Findings and caveats of the study: Repertoire samples came only from after the peak T cell response. Most donors were white British, females outnumbered males, and clonal diversity was possibly underestimated.

This TCR came from an adult in good health. Sequenced material: peripheral blood, taken on day 0 of AZD1222 vaccination. V usage is TRBV5-1 and J usage is TRBJ1-2; maybe TRBD1 (6 bases). DNA for the CDR3: TGCGCCAGCAGCTTGGACGCCGGACAGAACTATGGCTACACCTTC. The encoded protein is CASSLDAGQNYGYTF.